This T cell receptor beta chain came from a study of T cell responses to AZD1222 COVID-19 vaccine (dated by TCRdb to the early 2020s). Regarding the complete study: AZD1222 recipients with second doses at about 4 weeks or about 12 weeks were pooled, because spike-specific TCR depth and breadth did not differ between schedules. TCR sequencing was performed for 230 to 250 trial participants, of whom 200 to 210 were given two doses of AZD1222 and some 26 were given two doses of MenACWY control vaccine. Enrollment into the trials was organized by age into subgroups of 18-55, 56-69 and 70-plus years, and those subgroups contained roughly 150, 30 and 60 TCR-sequenced participants, respectively. Beyond this particular receptor, the publication reports: Participants were mostly white British, with more females than males. The authors suggested clonal diversity may have been underestimated. Conclusions about previously exposed vaccinees are limited, since just a handful of AZD1222 recipients were seropositive for SARS-CoV-2 at baseline. In the small 56-69-year group, the increase in depth fell short of significance, most likely because of low power. Vaccine-associated CD4 TCRs spanned the whole spike protein, with dominant responses in regions 160-218 and 743-854. Spike-specific TCR breadth and depth rose significantly after two AZD1222 doses compared with day 0 and with MenACWY recipients. Because no day 14 peak-response samples were available, repertoires were characterized only after the peak T cell response. Nearly half of unique spike-specific TCRs reportedly recognized epitopes outside regions mutated in the B.1.351 and B.1.1.7 variants.

The time point label corresponds to: baseline before first vaccination. Vaccinee samples were obtained from the UK trials COV001 and COV002, which included a single-blind randomized controlled phase 2/3 trial of AZD1222 (ChAdOx1 nCoV-19) in healthy adults. For TCRbeta chain sequencing, PBMC samples were collected from trial participants at day 0 and at day 28 after the second dose. The table lists this clone with a count of one. Its antigen remains unidentified. Base qualities are missing; no much larger clone stands one base away. The cysteine opens and the phenylalanine closes a CDR3 of 13 amino acids. Here the CDR3 DNA is all that survives: 39 bases in frame from base 1. The germline V gene sets CDR1 to SNHLY and CDR2 to FYNNEI. The junction shows trimming of 3 bases on V and 5 bases on J, plus 8 bases between the germline ends. The CDR3 regions of human TCRbeta chains were analyzed by immunosequencing. The study's own analysis went as follows. Repertoire TCRs were checked for matches against a reference library of SARS-CoV-2-specific TCRs that had been generated using the MIRA antigen-specificity platform. Breadth meant the fraction of unique TCRs that were SARS-CoV-2-associated, whereas depth meant the fraction of total T cells that were SARS-CoV-2-associated. Using the MIRA data, every spike-specific TCR was mapped to the spike region that the TCR reacted to and assigned to either a CD4 or a CD8 class. Log10-transformed breadth and depth values were compared by one-way ANOVA with Sidak's multiple comparisons tests. TCRdb carries this immuneACCESS record with in-frame sequences only. Its versions omit some clonotypes, under half of them owing to an unresolved V gene in the studies checked, with the rest unexplained. Clone size and V and J calls were adopted from that table, with D and trimming inferred from the DNA. The table for this sample lists 160,000 or so clones; 91% of them were counted only once. Approximately 2% of the sample rests with the top ten.

Recombination linked TRBV2 to TRBJ1-5; no D gene call is confident. The specimen was peripheral blood, collected on day 0 of AZD1222 vaccination. The receptor comes from an adult in good health. The bases are TGTGCCAGCAGTGAGTGGGTTTATCAGCCCCAGCATTTT. This codes for CASSEWVYQPQHF.